This T cell receptor (beta chain) originates from a study of cytomegalovirus exposure and HLA in healthy donors. To note about this clone: Its antigen is not known.

Study results and limitations: The study recorded more than 150 TCR beta chains that were cytomegalovirus-associated. As confirmed in vitro, three CMV-associated chains were specific for CMV antigens. Within an earlier analysis, most TCR beta V segments proved productive either about 90% or about 30% of the time.

The CDR3 has 16 amino acids. Losses at the gene ends were 0 bases for V and 8 bases for J; bases not matched to a gene: 7. The germline gives CDR1 LGHNA, CDR2 YSLEER. 60 Vbeta and 13 Jbeta primers were used in PCR. Generated by immunoSEQ multiplex PCR, the TCRdb table keeps only in-frame clones and is missing some. This table has fewer than 250,000 clones, over 60% appearing once. This TCR came from a woman in her 40s in good health and CMV-seronegative. Sequenced material: PBMCs. The V call is TRBV4-3, the J call TRBJ2-1; 10 bases fit TRBD2. CDR3 in DNA: TGCGCCAGCAGCCAAGAGTTCGCTAGCGGGAGTTATGAGCAGTTCTTC. It codes for CASSQEFASGSYEQFF.